These 3 T cell receptor beta chains originate from one sample sequenced in a study of T cells in Graves' hyperthyroidism and ophthalmopathy (dated 2019 in TCRdb). Library preparation employed multiplex PCR. Sequenced using an Illumina HiSeq 2000. The TCR beta CDR3 regions were amplified from RNA transcripts. The TCR CDR3 was subjected to a first round of RT-PCR using the HTBI primer set and the Qiagen OneStep RT-PCR kit. The raw public data were reprocessed by TCRdb itself: fastp quality trimming at Q25, MiXCR clonotype calling, in-frame beta chains only. Records with the same CDR3 protein are collapsed into one entry carrying the most frequent genes and DNA. Here the sample has 500,000 to 800,000 distinct CDR3 sequences; roughly 15% occur a single time. The ten largest clones capture under 15% of the sample. Sequencing was done on a sample of blood. These receptors were taken from a woman aged 45-65 years with Graves' ophthalmopathy.

This clonotype was detected ten times or more. CDR3 sequence reads: CASSQVQGVSEQFF. The CDR3 DNA reads TGTGCCAGCAGCCAAGTTCAAGGGGTTAGTGAGCAGTTCTTC. The chain combines TRBV3-1 with TRBJ2-1, with a weak D call TRBD1 (5 bases). The CDR3 is 14 amino acids. The germline V gene encodes CDR1 LGHDT and CDR2 YNNKEL (reference sequence). The ends were cut back, 1 base at V and 9 bases at J, with 13 bases in the middle.

This clonotype was counted many times. CDR3 DNA sequence: TGTGCCACCAGCAGAGTGGGCAGGAACTATGGCTACACCTTC. It is translated as CATSRVGRNYGYTF. The chain recombines TRBV15 with TRBJ1-2; D gene ambiguous. Trimming left V 1 base short and J 2 bases short, with 8 bases between. The germline V gene has CDR1 LNHNV and CDR2 YYDKDF (reference sequence). The CDR3 is made up of 14 amino acids.

The table lists this clonotype with a few counts. The chain couples TRBV11-2 to TRBJ2-7; D is perhaps TRBD2 (6 bases). Germline CDR1 is SGHAT and CDR2 is FQNNGV. Trimming pared 8 bases from V and 3 bases from J, leaving 23 bases between. The CDR3 is 16 residues long. The CDR3 region has the DNA TGTGCCAGCGGCTGGGTCGGCGGGAAGGGAAACTACGAGCAGTACTTC. This translates into CASGWVGGKGNYEQYF. The full variable domain, completed using reference TRBV11-2 and TRBJ2-7, is EAGVAQSPRYKIIEKRQSVAFWCNPISGHATLYWYQQILGQGPKLLIQFQNNGVVDDSQLPKDRFSAERLKGVDSTLKIQPAKLEDSAVYLCASGWVGGKGNYEQYFGPGTRLTVT.